This T cell receptor (beta chain) was sequenced during a study of immune reconstitution after stem cell transplant in scleroderma. CDR3 length: 18 amino acids. Trimming removed 5 bases at V and 5 bases at J, with 22 bases between. CDR1 is MNHEY, CDR2 SMNVEV, per germline (reference sequence). TCRdb itself ran the RT-PCR reads through MiXCR, one entry per CDR3 protein. The top ten hold around 4.2% of the sample, which has fewer than 5,000 distinct CDR3 sequences, less than 8.5% seen once. The sample holds a few counts of this clonotype. Sample collection occurred before or after autologous hematopoietic stem cell transplantation (not recorded which). This sequence joins TRBV27 and TRBJ1-6, with no clear D. The clonotype comes from a male donor with systemic sclerosis. DNA for the CDR3: TGTGCCAGCAGTCCCCAACCGTTTTGGGCCGATAATAATTCACCCCTCCACTTT. As protein: CASSPQPFWADNNSPLHF.